This TCR beta chain was profiled in a study of blood T cell repertoires in COVID-19. Method: immunoSEQ multiplex PCR; TCRdb's copy keeps in-frame clones and lacks some. The profile shows 150,000 to 200,000 clones, around 83% of them singletons. One Seattle source followed patients from active infection through their disease course. This clone was seen at least ten times. Trimming removed 5 bases from V and 1 base from J; junction bases left unmatched: 1. Germline CDR1 and CDR2: SGHRS and YFSETQ. CDR3 size: 13 residues. The chain carries TRBV5-1 and TRBJ2-7, with TRBD1 identical over 9 bases. The sequencing sample was made of peripheral blood. The source of this sequence is a woman in her seventies with COVID-19, enrolled during active disease. The CDR3 region is CASRGTGSYEQYF. Written as DNA, the CDR3 is TGCGCCAGCAGAGGGACAGGGTCCTACGAGCAGTACTTC.